This TCR beta chain was captured by sequencing in a study of cytomegalovirus exposure and HLA in healthy donors. Study-level background: Most donors, approximately 82% of approximately 400 genotyped, fell in the Caucasian-associated ancestry cluster. The study, taken as a whole, reports: According to the study, some 160 TCR beta chains were cytomegalovirus-associated. Most subjects had HLA-A and HLA-B alleles reportedly predicted accurately by TCR beta sequences.

Trimming took off 4 bases at V and 5 bases at J, with 15 bases between the two ends. Looked up from germline, CDR1 is SGHRS and CDR2 is YFSETQ. The CDR3 runs to 14 residues. Each donor was nominally healthy when sampled (though unrecorded immune exposures were likely). In the case of this clone: The antigen is unknown.

With 60 Vbeta and 13 Jbeta primers, the PCR was carried out. Assay used: immunoSEQ multiplex PCR; TCRdb lists only in-frame clones, some missing. The sample includes 150,000 to 200,000 clones, 75% to 85% seen only once; the top ten take approximately 1.5%. This chain links TRBV5-1 with TRBJ2-5, with TRBD1 as a possible D gene (5 bases). This TCR derives from a girl under 18 in good health and CMV-seropositive. Source material: PBMCs. The CDR3 region has the DNA TGCGCCAGCAGCCCTGGGGCCCAGGCGGAGACCCAGTACTTC. This translates into CASSPGAQAETQYF.